Following are 14 T cell receptor beta chains from one sample sequenced in a study of T cell responses to AZD1222 COVID-19 vaccine. The method was immunoSEQ multiplex PCR; TCRdb's version includes in-frame clones alone and lacks a portion of them. The sample shows some 250,000 clones, 94% of them seen only once. This material consisted of peripheral blood, taken 28 days after the second AZD1222 dose. These receptors were obtained from an adult who received the AZD1222 COVID-19 vaccine.

The V call is TRBV11-3, the J call TRBJ2-7; perhaps TRBD2 as D (5 bases). The CDR3 spans 12 residues. CDR1 and CDR2 (germline): SGHNT, YENEEA. V shed 4 bases and J shed 2 bases, with 6 bases lying between them. The CDR3 protein is CASSSGTYEQYF. CDR3 bases: TGTGCCAGCAGCTCCGGGACCTACGAGCAGTACTTC.

The chain has TRBV19 and TRBJ1-5; no clear D gene. CDR3 length: 14 amino acids. Per germline, CDR1 LNHDA and CDR2 SQIVND (reference sequence). V lost 5 bases and J 7 bases, leaving 15 bases between the germline ends. The CDR3 protein is CASSAGMRGQPQHF. In DNA, the CDR3 is TGTGCCAGTAGTGCCGGGATGAGAGGGCAGCCCCAGCATTTT. The full variable domain, completed using reference TRBV19 and TRBJ1-5, is DGGITQSPKYLFRKEGQNVTLSCEQNLNHDAMYWYRQDPGQGLRLIYYSQIVNDFQKGDIAEGYSVSREKKESFPLTVTSAQKNPTAFYLCASSAGMRGQPQHFGDGTRLSIL.

The CDR3 protein is CASTRSTANTGELFF. The CDR3 DNA reads TGTGCCAGCACCCGGAGCACAGCGAACACCGGGGAGCTGTTTTTT. The chain has TRBV2 and TRBJ2-2; the D is unclear. The CDR3 totals 15 residues. Germline lookup yields CDR1 SNHLY and CDR2 FYNNEI. Deletions cut 7 bases from V and 0 bases from J, with 12 bases between.

Worth noting for this clone: One end of the junction is discordant with germline, which a read error may explain. The rearrangement joins TRBV11-2 to TRBJ2-7; D is perhaps TRBD1 or TRBD2 (5 bases each). There are 15 residues in the CDR3. Germline CDR1 reads SGHAT; CDR2 reads FQNNGV. CDR3 in amino acids: CASSLAPGASNEQYF. The CDR3 coding sequence is TGTGCCAGCAGCTTGGCCCCCGGGGCCTCCAACGAGCAGTACTTC.

In this sample, this clone turned up a few times. This chain uses TRBV2 with TRBJ2-7, with 8 bases matching TRBD2. The CDR3 is 12 amino acids. J gave up 2 bases and V 6 bases, and 0 bases lay outside the gene matches. Germline V gene lookup returns CDR1 SNHLY and CDR2 FYNNEI. The DNA for the CDR3 is TGTGCCAGCAGGGGACTAGCCTACGAGCAGTACTTC. Amino acids: CASRGLAYEQYF.

The V and J genes are TRBV19 and TRBJ2-1, with a tentative D call TRBD2 (6 bases). Looked up from germline, CDR1 is LNHDA and CDR2 is SQIVND (reference sequence). This CDR3 has 14 amino acids. The germline V and J ends were trimmed by 6 bases and 7 bases, with 16 bases remaining between them. CDR3 amino acids: CASSPGLAWNEQFF. CDR3 nucleotides: TGTGCCAGTAGCCCAGGGCTAGCGTGGAATGAGCAGTTCTTC.

The chain joins TRBV28 to TRBJ1-5, with D uncertain. V was trimmed by 0 bases and J by 7 bases, leaving 10 bases between them. This CDR3 comprises 14 residues. The germline gives CDR1 MDHEN, CDR2 SYDVKM. CDR3 in amino acids: CASSLWTLGQPQHF. The DNA for the CDR3 is TGTGCCAGCAGTTTATGGACCCTGGGGCAGCCCCAGCATTTT.

CDR3 amino acids: CASSMGDTEAFF. CDR3 coding DNA: TGTGCCAGCAGTATGGGGGACACTGAAGCTTTCTTT. The chain links TRBV2 to TRBJ1-1; a possible D gene is TRBD1 (5 bases). The V gene lost 5 bases and the J gene lost 3 bases, with 7 bases spanning the gap. This CDR3 has 12 amino acids. The germline CDR1 and CDR2 sequences are SNHLY and FYNNEI.

The table lists this clone with a few counts. The chain joins TRBV7-9 to TRBJ2-4; no clear D. V was pared by 5 bases and J by 0 bases, with 14 bases between. CDR3 length equals 16 residues. In germline, CDR1 is SEHNR, CDR2 FQNEAQ (reference sequence). The CDR3 DNA reads as TGTGCCAGCAGCACCTATTCAGGCGTAGCCAAAAACATTCAGTACTTC. Translating it yields CASSTYSGVAKNIQYF.

The genes are TRBV29-1 and TRBJ2-1; 13 positions agree with TRBD2. V dropped 5 bases and J dropped 4; count of bases not matched to a gene: 8. The CDR3 is made up of 16 amino acids. Per the germline V gene, CDR1 is SQVTM and CDR2 is ANQGSEA. CDR3 protein: CSVPRTSGGSYNEQFF. CDR3 sequence (DNA): TGCAGCGTTCCCCGGACTAGCGGGGGCTCTTACAATGAGCAGTTCTTC.

V usage is TRBV28 and J usage is TRBJ2-5; 12 positions agree with TRBD2. This CDR3 contains 16 residues. Trimming cost V 3 bases and J 10 bases; bases outside gene matches: 12. Germline-derived CDR1 and CDR2 are MDHEN and SYDVKM. CDR3 protein: CASSFLLAGGPRVQYF. CDR3 bases: TGTGCCAGCAGTTTCCTTCTAGCGGGGGGGCCTAGGGTCCAGTACTTC.

V gene TRBV4-3 combines with J gene TRBJ1-1; a possible D gene is TRBD1 (6 bases). V lost 0 bases, J lost 1 base, and 15 bases lay in between. CDR3 size: 17 residues. CDR1 and CDR2 from the germline V gene are LGHNA and YSLEER. The CDR3 reads CASSQEAGEKRNTEAFF. The DNA of the CDR3 is TGCGCCAGCAGCCAAGAGGCAGGGGAGAAACGGAACACTGAAGCTTTCTTT.

The V gene is TRBV6-5, the J gene TRBJ1-6; no clear D gene. The V end was cut by 7 bases, the J end by 9 bases, with 19 bases between. The CDR3 has 15 residues. CDR1 and CDR2 (germline): MNHEY, SVGAGI. The CDR3 DNA reads TGTGCCAGCACTTTCGGACCGATTCCTAGTTCACCCCTCCACTTT. It codes for CASTFGPIPSSPLHF.

This clone was picked up one time. The chain links TRBV27 to TRBJ1-6, with 8 bases identical to TRBD1. This CDR3 has 16 amino acids. CDR1 is MNHEY, CDR2 SMNVEV, per germline (reference sequence). After removal of 7 bases from V and 8 bases from J, the junction contained 13 bases not matched to a gene. CDR3 amino acids: CASTLYGAGGDSPLHF. The CDR3 coding sequence is TGTGCCAGCACTCTCTACGGGGCAGGGGGCGATTCACCCCTCCACTTT.